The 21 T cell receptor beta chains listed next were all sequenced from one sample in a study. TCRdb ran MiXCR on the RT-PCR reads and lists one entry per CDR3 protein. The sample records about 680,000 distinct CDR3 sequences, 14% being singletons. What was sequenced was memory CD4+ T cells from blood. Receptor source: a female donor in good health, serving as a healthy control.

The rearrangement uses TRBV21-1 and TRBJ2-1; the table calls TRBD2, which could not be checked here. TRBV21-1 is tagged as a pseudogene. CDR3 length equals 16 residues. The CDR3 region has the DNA TGTGCCAGCAGCCCGGGGGGGGACTATCACGCCACGGGGCAGTTCTTC. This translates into CASSPGGDYHATGQFF.

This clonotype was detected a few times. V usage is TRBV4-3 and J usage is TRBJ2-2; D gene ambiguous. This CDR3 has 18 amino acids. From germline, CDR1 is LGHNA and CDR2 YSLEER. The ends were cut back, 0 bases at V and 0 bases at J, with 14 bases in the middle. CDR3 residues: CASSQEWGRGTNTGELFF. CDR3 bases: TGCGCCAGCAGCCAAGAGTGGGGTCGTGGAACGAACACCGGGGAGCTGTTTTTT.

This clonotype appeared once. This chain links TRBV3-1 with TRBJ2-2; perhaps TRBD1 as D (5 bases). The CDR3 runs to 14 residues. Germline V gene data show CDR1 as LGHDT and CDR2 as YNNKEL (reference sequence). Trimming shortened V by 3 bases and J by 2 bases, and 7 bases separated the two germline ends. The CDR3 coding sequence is TGTGCCAGCAGCCAGGACATTAACACCGGGGAGCTGTTTTTT. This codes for CASSQDINTGELFF.

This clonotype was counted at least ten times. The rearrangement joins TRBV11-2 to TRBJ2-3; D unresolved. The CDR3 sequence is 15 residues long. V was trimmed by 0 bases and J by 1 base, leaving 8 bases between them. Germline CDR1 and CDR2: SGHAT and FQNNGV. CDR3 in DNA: TGTGCCAGCAGCTTAGACGGAGACCGCACAGATACGCAGTATTTT. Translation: CASSLDGDRTDTQYF.

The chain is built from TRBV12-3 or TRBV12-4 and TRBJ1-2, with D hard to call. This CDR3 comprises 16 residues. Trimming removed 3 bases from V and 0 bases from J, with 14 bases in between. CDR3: CASSLQPSEANYGYTF. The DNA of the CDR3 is TGTGCCAGCAGTTTGCAGCCTTCAGAGGCTAACTATGGCTACACCTTC.

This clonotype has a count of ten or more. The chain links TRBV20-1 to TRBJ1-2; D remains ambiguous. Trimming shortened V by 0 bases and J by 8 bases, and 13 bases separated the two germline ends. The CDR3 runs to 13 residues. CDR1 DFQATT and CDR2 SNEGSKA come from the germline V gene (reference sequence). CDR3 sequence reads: CSARDDLKRGYTF. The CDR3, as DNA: TGCAGTGCTAGAGATGACCTTAAACGCGGCTACACCTTC.

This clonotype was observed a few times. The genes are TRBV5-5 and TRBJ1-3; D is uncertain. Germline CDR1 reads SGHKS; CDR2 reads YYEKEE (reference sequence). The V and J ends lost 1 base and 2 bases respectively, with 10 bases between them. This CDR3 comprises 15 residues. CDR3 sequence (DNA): TGTGCCAGCAGCTTGACTAGGGTTCCTGGAAACACCATATATTTT. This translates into CASSLTRVPGNTIYF.

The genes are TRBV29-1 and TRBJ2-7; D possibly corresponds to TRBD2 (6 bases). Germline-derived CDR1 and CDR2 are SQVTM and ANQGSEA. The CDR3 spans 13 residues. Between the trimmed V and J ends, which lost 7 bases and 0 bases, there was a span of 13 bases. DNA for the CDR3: TGCAGCGCCGGAGGGCTTGCCTCCTACGAGCAGTACTTC. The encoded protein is CSAGGLASYEQYF.

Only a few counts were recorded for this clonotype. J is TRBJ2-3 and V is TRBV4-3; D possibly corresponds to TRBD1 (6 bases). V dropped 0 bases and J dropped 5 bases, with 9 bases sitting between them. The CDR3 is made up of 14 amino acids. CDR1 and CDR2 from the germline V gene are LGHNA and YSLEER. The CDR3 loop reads CASSQDKGGDTQYF. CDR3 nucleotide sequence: TGCGCCAGCAGCCAAGATAAAGGGGGAGATACGCAGTATTTT.

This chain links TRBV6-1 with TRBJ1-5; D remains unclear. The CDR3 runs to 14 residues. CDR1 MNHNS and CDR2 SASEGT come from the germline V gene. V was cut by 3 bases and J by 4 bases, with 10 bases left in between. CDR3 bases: TGTGCCAGCAGTGAGACTAATAGAAATCAGCCCCAGCATTTT. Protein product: CASSETNRNQPQHF.

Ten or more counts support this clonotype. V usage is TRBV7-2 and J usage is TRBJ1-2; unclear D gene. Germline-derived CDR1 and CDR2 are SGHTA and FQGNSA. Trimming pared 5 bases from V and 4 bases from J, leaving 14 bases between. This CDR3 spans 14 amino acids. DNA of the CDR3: TGTGCCAGCAGCCCTACTGACATGTTCTATGGCTACACCTTC. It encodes CASSPTDMFYGYTF.

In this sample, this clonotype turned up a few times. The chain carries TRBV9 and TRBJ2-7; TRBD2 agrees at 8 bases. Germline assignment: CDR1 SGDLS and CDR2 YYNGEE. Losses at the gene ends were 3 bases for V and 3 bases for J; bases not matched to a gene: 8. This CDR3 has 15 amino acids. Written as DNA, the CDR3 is TGTGCCAGCAGCGCCTACGGGACTAGAGACTACGAGCAGTACTTC. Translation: CASSAYGTRDYEQYF.

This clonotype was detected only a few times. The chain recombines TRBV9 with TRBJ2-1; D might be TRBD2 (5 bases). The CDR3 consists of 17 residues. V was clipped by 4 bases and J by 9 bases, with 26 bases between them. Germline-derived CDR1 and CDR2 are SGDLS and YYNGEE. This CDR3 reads CASSPHQGGRVKGEQFF. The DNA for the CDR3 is TGTGCCAGCAGCCCCCACCAAGGAGGAAGGGTAAAGGGTGAGCAGTTCTTC. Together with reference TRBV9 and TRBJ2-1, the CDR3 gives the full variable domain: DSGVTQTPKHLITATGQRVTLRCSPRSGDLSVYWYQQSLDQGLQFLIQYYNGEERAKGNILERFSAQQFPDLHSELNLSSLELGDSALYFCASSPHQGGRVKGEQFFGPGTRLTVL.

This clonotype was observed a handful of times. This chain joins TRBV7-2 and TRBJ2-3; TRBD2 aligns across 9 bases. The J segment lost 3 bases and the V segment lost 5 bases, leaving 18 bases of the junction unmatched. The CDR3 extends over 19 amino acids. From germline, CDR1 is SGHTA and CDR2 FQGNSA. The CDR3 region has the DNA TGTGCCAGCAGCCTTAGTGGTGGACTAGCGAGCTACAAAACAGATACGCAGTATTTT. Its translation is CASSLSGGLASYKTDTQYF.

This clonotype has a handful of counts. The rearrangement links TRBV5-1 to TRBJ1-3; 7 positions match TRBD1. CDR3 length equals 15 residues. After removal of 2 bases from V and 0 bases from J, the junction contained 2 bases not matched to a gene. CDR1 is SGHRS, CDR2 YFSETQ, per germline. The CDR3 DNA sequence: TGCGCCAGCAGCTTCGGGGACAGCTCTGGAAACACCATATATTTT. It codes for CASSFGDSSGNTIYF.

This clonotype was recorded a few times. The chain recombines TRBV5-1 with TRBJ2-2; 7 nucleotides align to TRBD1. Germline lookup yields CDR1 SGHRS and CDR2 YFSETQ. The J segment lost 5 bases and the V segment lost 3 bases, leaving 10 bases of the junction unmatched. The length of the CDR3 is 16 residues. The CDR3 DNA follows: TGCGCCAGCAGCTGGGTAGAGGTACAGGGGACCGGGGAGCTGTTTTTT. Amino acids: CASSWVEVQGTGELFF.

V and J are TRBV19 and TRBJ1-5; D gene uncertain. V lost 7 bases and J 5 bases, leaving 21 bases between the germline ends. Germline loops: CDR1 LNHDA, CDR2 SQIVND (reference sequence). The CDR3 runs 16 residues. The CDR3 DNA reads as TGTGCCAGTAAGCCTATCGACTATTGGCAGGATCAGCCCCAGCATTTT. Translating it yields CASKPIDYWQDQPQHF.

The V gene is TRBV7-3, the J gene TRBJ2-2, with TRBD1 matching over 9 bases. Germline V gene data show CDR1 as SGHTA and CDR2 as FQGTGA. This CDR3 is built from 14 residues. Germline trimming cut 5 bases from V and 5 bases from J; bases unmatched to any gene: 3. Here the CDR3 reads CASSRDRETGELFF. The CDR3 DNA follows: TGTGCCAGCAGCCGGGACAGGGAAACCGGGGAGCTGTTTTTT. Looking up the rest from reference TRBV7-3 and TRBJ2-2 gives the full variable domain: GAGVSQTPSNKVTEKGKYVELRCDPISGHTALYWYRQSLGQGPEFLIYFQGTGAADDSGLPNDRFFAVRPEGSVSTLKIQRTERGDSAVYLCASSRDRETGELFFGEGSRLTVL.

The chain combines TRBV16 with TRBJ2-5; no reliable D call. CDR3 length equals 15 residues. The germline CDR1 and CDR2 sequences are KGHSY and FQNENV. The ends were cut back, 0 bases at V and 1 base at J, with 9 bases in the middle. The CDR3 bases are TGTGCCAGCAGCCAATCGGTGGCACCCCAAGAGACCCAGTACTTC. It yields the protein CASSQSVAPQETQYF.

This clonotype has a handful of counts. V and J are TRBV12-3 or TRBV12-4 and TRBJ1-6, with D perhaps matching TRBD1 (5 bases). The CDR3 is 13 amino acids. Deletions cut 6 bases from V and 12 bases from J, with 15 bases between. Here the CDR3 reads CASSIGTYGPLHF. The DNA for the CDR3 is TGTGCCAGCAGCATAGGGACTTATGGACCCCTCCACTTT.

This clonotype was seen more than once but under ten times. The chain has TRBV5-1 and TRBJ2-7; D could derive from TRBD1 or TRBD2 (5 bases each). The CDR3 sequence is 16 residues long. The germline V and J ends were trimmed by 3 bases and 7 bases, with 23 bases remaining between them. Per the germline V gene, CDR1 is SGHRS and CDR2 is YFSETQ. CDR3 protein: CASSWATGTVIPEQYF. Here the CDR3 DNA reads TGCGCCAGCAGCTGGGCTACCGGGACCGTCATACCGGAGCAGTACTTC.